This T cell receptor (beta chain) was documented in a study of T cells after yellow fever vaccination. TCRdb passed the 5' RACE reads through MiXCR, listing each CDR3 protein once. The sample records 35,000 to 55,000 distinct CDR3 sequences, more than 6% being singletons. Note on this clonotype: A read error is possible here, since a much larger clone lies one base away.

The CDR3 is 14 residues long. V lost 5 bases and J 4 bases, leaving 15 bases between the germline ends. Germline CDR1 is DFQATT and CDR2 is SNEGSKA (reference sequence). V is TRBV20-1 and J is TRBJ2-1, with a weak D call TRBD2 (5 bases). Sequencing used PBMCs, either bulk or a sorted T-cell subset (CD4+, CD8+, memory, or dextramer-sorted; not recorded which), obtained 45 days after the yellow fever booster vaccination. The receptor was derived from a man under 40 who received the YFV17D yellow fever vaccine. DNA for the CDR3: TGCAGTGCTCCCCCCCAGGACTGTTACAATGAGCAGTTCTTC. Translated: CSAPPQDCYNEQFF.